This T cell receptor beta chain was identified in a study of blood T cell repertoires in COVID-19. Study background: T cells, B-cell-depleted T cells, or PBMCs supplied cDNA or gDNA.

Using immunoSEQ multiplex PCR, the repertoire was profiled, and TCRdb retains in-frame clones only, with some absent. The sample has roughly 180,000 clones; 60% to 85% are singletons. The V and J ends lost 4 bases and 2 bases respectively, with 13 bases between them. In germline, CDR1 is SGHTS, CDR2 YDEGEE. The CDR3 consists of 15 residues. The rearrangement uses TRBV5-8 and TRBJ1-5; D gene uncertain. The clonotype comes from a woman in her sixties or seventies with COVID-19, enrolled during active disease. Material: peripheral blood. The CDR3 nucleotides are TGTGCCAGCAGCGTGGGCCGCGGGGGCAATCAGCCCCAGCATTTT. Translated, it gives CASSVGRGGNQPQHF.